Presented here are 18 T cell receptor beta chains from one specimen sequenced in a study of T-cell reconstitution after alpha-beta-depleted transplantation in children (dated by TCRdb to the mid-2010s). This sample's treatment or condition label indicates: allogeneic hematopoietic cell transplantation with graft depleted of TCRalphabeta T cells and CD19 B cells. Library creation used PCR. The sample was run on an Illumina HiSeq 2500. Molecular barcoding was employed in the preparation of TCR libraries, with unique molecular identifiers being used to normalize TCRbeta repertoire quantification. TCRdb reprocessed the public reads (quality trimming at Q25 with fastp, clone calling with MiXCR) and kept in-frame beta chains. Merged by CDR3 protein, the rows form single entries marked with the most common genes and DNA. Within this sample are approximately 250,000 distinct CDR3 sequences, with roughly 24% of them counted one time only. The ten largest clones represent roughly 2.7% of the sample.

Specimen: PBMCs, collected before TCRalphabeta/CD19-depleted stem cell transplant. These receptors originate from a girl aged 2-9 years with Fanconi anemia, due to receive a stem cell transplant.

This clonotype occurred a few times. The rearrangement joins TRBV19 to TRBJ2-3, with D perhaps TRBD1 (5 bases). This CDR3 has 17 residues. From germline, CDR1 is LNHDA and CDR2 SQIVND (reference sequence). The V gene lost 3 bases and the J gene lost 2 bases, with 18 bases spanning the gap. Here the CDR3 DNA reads TGTGCCAGTAGTATTCCGTCAGGGATACTACACACAGATACGCAGTATTTT. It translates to CASSIPSGILHTDTQYF.

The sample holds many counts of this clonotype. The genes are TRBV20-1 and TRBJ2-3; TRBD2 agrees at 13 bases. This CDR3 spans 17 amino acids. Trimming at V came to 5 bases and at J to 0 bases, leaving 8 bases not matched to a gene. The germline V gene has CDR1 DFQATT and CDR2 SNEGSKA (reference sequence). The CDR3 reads CSADTGTSGKSTDTQYF. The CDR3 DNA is TGCAGTGCTGATACCGGGACTAGCGGGAAGAGCACAGATACGCAGTATTTT.

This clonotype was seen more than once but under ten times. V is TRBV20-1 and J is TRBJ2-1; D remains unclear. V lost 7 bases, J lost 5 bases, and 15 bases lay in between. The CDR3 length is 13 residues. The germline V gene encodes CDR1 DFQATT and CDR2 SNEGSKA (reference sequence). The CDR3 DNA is TGCAGTGTTTCCCCCCAGATTGACAATGAGCAGTTCTTC. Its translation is CSVSPQIDNEQFF.

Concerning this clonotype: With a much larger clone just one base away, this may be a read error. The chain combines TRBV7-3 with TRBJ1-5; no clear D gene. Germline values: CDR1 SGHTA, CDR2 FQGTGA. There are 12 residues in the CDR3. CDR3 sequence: CASSAWDQPHHF. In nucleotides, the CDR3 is TGTGCCAGCAGCGCATGGGATCAGCCCCATCATTTT.

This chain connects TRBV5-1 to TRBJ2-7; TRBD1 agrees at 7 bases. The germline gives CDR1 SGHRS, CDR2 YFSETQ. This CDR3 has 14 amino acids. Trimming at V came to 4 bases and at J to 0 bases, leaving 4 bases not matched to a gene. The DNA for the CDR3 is TGCGCCAGCAGCCAGGGACAGAGCTCCTACGAGCAGTACTTC. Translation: CASSQGQSSYEQYF.

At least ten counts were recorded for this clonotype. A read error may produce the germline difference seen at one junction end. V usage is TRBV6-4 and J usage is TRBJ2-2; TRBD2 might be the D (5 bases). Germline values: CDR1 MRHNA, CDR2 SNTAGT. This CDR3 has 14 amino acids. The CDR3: CASANYANTGELFF. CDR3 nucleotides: TGTGCCAGCGCCAATTACGCGAACACCGGGGAGTTGTTTTTT.

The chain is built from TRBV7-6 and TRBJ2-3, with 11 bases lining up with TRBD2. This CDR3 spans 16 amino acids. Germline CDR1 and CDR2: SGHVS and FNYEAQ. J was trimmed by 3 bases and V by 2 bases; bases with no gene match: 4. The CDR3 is CASSLTSGGRTDTQYF. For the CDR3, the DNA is TGTGCCAGCAGCTTAACTAGCGGGGGTAGGACAGATACGCAGTATTTT.

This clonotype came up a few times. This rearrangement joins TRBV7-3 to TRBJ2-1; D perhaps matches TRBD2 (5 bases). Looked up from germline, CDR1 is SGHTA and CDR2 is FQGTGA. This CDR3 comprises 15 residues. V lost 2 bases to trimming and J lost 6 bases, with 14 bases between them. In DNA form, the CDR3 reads TGTGCCAGCAGCTTACTGATTAGCCGGGGCAATGAGCAGTTCTTC. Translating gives CASSLLISRGNEQFF.

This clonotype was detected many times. The CDR3 coding sequence is TGTGCCAGCAGTTTTAGGCGGGGGGGGGATGAGCAGTTCTTC. Translating it yields CASSFRRGGDEQFF. V is TRBV12-3 or TRBV12-4 and J is TRBJ2-1; 9 nucleotides agree with TRBD2. V gave up 3 bases and J gave up 8 bases; unmatched junction bases: 5. CDR3 size: 14 residues.

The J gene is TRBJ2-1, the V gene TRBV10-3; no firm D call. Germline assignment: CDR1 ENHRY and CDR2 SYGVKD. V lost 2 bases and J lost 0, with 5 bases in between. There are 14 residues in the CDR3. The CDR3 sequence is CAISEHNSYNEQFF. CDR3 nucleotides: TGTGCCATCAGTGAGCACAACTCCTACAATGAGCAGTTCTTC.

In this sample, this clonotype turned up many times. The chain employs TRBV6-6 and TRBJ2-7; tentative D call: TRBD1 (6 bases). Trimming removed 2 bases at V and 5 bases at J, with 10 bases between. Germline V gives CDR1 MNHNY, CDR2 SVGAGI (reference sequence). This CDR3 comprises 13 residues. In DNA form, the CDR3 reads TGTGCCAGCAGTTACGTAAACAGGGACGAGCAGTACTTC. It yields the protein CASSYVNRDEQYF.

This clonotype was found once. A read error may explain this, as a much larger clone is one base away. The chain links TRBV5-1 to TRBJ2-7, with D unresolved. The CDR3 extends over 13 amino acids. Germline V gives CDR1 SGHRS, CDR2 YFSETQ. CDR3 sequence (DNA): TGCGTCAGCAGTCGTCAGGACCACTACGAGCAGTACTTC. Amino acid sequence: CVSSRQDHYEQYF.

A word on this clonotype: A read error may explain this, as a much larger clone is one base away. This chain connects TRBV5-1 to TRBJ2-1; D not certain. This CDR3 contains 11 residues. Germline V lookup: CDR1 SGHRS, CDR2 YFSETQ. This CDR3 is CASSPNNQQFF. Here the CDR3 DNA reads TGCGCCAGCAGCCCCAACAATCAGCAGTTCTTC.

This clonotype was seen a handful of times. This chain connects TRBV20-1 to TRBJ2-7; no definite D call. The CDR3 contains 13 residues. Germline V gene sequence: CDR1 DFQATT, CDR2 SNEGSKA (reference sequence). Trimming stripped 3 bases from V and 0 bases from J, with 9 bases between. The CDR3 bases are TGCAGTGCTAGCGGGCCCAGCTCCTACGAGCAGTACTTC. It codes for CSASGPSSYEQYF.

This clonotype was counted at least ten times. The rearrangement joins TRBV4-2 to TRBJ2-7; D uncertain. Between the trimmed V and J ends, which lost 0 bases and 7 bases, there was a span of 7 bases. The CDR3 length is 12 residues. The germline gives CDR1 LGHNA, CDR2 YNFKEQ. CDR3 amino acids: CASSQEYGEQYF. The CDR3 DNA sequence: TGTGCCAGCAGCCAAGAGTACGGGGAGCAGTACTTC.

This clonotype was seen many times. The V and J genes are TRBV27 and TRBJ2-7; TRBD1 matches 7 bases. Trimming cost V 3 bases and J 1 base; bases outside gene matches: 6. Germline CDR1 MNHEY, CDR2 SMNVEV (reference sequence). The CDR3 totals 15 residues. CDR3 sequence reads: CASSFGQGVSYEQYF. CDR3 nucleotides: TGTGCCAGCAGTTTTGGTCAGGGGGTTTCCTACGAGCAGTACTTC.

CDR3: CASSSTWEQYF. In DNA, the CDR3 is TGTGCCAGCAGCTCTACTTGGGAGCAGTACTTC. The chain couples TRBV7-9 to TRBJ2-7; D uncertain. CDR1 is SEHNR and CDR2 is FQNEAQ in the germline V gene (reference sequence). V dropped 4 bases and J dropped 7 bases, with 8 bases sitting between them. This CDR3 spans 11 amino acids.

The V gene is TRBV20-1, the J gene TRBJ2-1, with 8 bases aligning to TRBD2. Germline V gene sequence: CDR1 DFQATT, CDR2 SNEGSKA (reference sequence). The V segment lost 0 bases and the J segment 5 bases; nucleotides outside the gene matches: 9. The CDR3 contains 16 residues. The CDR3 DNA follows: TGCAGTGCTAGAGATGGGACTAGGGGAACTAACAATGAGCAGTTCTTC. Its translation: CSARDGTRGTNNEQFF.